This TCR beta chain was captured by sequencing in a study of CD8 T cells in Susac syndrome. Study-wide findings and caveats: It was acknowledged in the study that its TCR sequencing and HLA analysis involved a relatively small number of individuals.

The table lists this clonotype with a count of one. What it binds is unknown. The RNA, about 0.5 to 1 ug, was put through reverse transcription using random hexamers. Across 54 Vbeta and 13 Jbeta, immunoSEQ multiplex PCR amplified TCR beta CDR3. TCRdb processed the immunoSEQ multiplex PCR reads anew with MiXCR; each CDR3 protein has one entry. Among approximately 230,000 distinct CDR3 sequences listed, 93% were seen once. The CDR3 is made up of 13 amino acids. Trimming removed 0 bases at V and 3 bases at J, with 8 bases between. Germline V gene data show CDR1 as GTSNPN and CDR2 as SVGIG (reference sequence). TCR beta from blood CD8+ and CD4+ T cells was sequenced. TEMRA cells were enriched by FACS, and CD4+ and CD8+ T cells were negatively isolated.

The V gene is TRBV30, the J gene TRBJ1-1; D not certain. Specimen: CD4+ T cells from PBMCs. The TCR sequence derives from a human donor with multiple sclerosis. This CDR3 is CAWSVRFDTEAFF. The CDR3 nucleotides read TGTGCCTGGAGTGTACGTTTCGACACTGAAGCTTTCTTT.